This TCR beta chain was captured in a study of molecular identifiers for immune sequencing clone quantification. Study-level findings and limits: Effector cells had over 98% of their molecules in clones above 20 RNA copies, while naive cells had under 1%.

Bulk libraries came from a prior protocol with listed TCR primers. A single record per CDR3 protein comes from TCRdb applying MiXCR to the PCR reads. The sample holds about 500,000 distinct CDR3 sequences, about a fifth seen once. This clonotype was detected once. What it binds is unknown. The TCR comes from a human donor in good health. Some libraries in this study had Jurkat cell RNA spiked in. Sequencing was done on a sample of naive CD8+ T cells from blood, with Jurkat cell RNA spiked in. Subset indicated: FACS-sorted CD8+CD4-CCR7+CD45RA+ naive T cells.

CDR3 loop: CAWGWNRAEAFF. DNA for the CDR3: TGTGCCTGGGGTTGGAATCGCGCTGAAGCTTTCTTT. This chain connects TRBV30 to TRBJ1-1; no clear D gene. Deletions cut 5 bases from V and 6 bases from J, with 13 bases between. CDR1 GTSNPN and CDR2 SVGIG come from the germline V gene (reference sequence). This CDR3 region has 12 residues.